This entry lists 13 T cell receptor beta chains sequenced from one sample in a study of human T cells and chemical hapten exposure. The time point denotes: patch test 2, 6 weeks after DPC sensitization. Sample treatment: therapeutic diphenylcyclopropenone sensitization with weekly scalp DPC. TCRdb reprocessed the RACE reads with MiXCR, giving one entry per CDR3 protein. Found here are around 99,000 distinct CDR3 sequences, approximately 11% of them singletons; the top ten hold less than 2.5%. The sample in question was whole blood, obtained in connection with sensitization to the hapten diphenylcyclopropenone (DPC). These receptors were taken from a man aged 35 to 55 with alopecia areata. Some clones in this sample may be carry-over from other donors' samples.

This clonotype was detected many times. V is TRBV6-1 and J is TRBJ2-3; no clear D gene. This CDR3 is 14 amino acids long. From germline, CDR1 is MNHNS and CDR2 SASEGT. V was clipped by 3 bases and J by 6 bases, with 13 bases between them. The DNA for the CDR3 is TGTGCCAGCAGTGAGGTACTATCTCCGGATACGCAGTATTTT. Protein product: CASSEVLSPDTQYF.

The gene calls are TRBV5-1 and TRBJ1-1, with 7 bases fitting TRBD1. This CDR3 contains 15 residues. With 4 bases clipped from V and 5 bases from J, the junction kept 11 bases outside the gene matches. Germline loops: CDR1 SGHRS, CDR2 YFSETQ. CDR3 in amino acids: CASSTKQGMDTEAFF. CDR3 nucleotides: TGCGCCAGCAGCACGAAACAGGGGATGGATACTGAAGCTTTCTTT.

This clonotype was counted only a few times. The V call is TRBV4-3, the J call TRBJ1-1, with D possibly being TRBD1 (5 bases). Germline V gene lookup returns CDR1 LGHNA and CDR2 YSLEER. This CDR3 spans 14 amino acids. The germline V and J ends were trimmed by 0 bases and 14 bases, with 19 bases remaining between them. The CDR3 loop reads CASSQDGAGDGGFF. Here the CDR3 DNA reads TGCGCCAGCAGCCAAGATGGGGCTGGGGACGGGGGATTCTTT.

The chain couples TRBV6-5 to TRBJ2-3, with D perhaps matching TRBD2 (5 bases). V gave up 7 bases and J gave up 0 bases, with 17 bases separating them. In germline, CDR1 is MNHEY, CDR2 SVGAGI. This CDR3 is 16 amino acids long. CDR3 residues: CASTPGSERSTDTQYF. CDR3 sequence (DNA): TGTGCCAGCACTCCGGGGTCAGAGCGGAGCACAGATACGCAGTATTTT.

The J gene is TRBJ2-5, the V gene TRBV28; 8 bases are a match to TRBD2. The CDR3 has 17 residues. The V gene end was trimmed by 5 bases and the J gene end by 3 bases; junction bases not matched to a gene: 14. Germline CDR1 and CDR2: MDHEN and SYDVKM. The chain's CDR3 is CASSPPWEREREETQYF. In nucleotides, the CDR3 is TGTGCCAGCAGTCCCCCTTGGGAGCGGGAGAGGGAAGAGACCCAGTACTTC.

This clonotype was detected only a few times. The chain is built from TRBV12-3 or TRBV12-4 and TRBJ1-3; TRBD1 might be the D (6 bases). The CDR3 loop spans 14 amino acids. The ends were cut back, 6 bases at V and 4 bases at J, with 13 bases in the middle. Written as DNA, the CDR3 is TGTGCCAGCAGCTCCGGGGGCGGGGGAAACACCATATATTTT. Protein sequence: CASSSGGGGNTIYF.

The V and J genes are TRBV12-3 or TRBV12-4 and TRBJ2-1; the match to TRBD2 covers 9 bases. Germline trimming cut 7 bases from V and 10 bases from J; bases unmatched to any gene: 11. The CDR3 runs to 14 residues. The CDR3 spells CASNVGLAGIEQFF. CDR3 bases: TGTGCCAGCAACGTGGGTCTAGCGGGAATCGAGCAGTTCTTC.

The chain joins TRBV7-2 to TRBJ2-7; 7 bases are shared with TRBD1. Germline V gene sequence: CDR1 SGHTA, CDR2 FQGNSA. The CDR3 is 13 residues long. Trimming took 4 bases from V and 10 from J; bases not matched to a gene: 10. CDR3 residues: CASSSGTDRAQYV. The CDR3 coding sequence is TGTGCCAGCAGCTCGGGAACCGACAGGGCTCAGTACGTC.

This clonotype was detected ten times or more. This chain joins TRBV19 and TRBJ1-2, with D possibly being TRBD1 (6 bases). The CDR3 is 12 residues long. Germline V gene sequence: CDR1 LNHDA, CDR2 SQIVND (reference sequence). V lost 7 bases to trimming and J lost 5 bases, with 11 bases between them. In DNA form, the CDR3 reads TGTGCCAGTACTAGGACAGCGTATGGCTACACCTTC. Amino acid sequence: CASTRTAYGYTF.

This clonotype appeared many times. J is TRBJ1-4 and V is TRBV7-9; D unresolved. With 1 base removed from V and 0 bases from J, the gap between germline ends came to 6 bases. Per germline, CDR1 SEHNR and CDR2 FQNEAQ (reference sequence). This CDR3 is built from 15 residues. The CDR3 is CASSLDGATNEKLFF. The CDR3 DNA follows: TGTGCCAGCAGCTTAGACGGTGCAACTAATGAAAAACTGTTTTTT. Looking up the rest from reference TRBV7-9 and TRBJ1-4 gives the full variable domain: DTGVSQNPRHKITKRGQNVTFRCDPISEHNRLYWYRQTLGQGPEFLTYFQNEAQLEKSRLLSDRFSAERPKGSFSTLEIQRTEQGDSAMYLCASSLDGATNEKLFFGSGTQLSVL.

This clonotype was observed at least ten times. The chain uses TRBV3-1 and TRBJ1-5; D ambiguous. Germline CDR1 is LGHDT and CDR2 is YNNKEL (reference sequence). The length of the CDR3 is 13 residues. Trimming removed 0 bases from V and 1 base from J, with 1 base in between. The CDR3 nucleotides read TGTGCCAGCAGCCAAGAGAGCAATCAGCCCCAGCATTTT. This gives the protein CASSQESNQPQHF.

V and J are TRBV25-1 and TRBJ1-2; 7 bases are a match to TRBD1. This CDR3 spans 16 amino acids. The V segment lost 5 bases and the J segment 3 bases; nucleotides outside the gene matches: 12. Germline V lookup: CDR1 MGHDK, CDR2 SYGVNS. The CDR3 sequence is CASSLRGPHGDYGYTF. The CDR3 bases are TGTGCCAGCAGTCTAAGGGGGCCCCACGGGGACTATGGCTACACCTTC.

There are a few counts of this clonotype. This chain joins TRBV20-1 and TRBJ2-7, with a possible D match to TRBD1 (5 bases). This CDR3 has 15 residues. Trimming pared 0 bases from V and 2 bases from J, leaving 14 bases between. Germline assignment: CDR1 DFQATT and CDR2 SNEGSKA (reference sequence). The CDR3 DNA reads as TGCAGTGCTAGAGATGGGGCAGGTTCCACCTACGAGCAGTACTTC. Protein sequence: CSARDGAGSTYEQYF.